Following are 2 T cell receptor beta chains from one sample sequenced in a study of T cell changes during pregnancy in multiple sclerosis. The data were produced by immunoSEQ multiplex PCR, yet TCRdb's version contains in-frame clones alone and is incomplete. The profile shows approximately 44,000 clones, roughly nine tenths of them singletons. The input for sequencing was CD4+ T cells from peripheral blood mononuclear cells, taken before pregnancy. The receptors were sampled from a female donor with multiple sclerosis, enrolled in a pregnancy study.

The genes are TRBV27 and TRBJ2-7, with 7 nucleotides matching TRBD1. This CDR3 contains 14 residues. Trimming took 10 bases from V and 2 from J; bases not matched to a gene: 11. CDR1 is MNHEY, CDR2 SMNVEV, per germline (reference sequence). CDR3 nucleotide sequence: TGTGCCACCAAGGGGGCCGGGGTCCCCTACGAGCAGTACTTC. This encodes CATKGAGVPYEQYF.

The chain employs TRBV9 and TRBJ1-2, with D hard to call. V was clipped by 4 bases and J by 8 bases, with 18 bases between them. This CDR3 has 14 amino acids. Germline V gene sequence: CDR1 SGDLS, CDR2 YYNGEE. The CDR3 region has the DNA TGTGCCAGCAGCTTGCGGGATCCCGGGCGGGGCTACACCTTC. Translated, it gives CASSLRDPGRGYTF.